A selection of T cell receptor beta chains follows, all from one sample in a study of T cells in localized non-small cell lung cancer. The assay was immunoSEQ multiplex PCR, and TCRdb's table has in-frame clones only and misses some. This table holds about 1,700 clones, 36% found once. The material sequenced was lung tumor tissue, taken before any cancer treatment. These receptors were obtained from a female donor aged 60 or older with stage I lung adenocarcinoma. Each CDR3 is given with its conserved first and last residue. D genes are given only for firm matches. Expanded clones are given a class, and other clones once, few, many or no size at all.

D	J	V	size	CDR3	DNA
TRBD2	TRBJ2-1	TRBV19	NA	CASSIDSGLAAYNEQFF	TGTGCCAGTAGTATAGACTCGGGACTAGCGGCCTACAATGAGCAGTTCTTC
TRBD1	TRBJ2-5	TRBV11-3	few	CASSRTGAKETQYF	TGTGCCAGCAGCAGGACAGGGGCCAAAGAGACCCAGTACTTC
TRBD1	TRBJ2-1	TRBV28	NA	CASRGQGAIEQFF	TGTGCCAGCAGGGGACAGGGGGCTATTGAGCAGTTCTTC
NA	TRBJ1-4	TRBV11-3	few	CASSTRQASNEKLFF	TGTGCCAGCAGTACCAGACAGGCCTCTAATGAAAAACTGTTTTTT
NA	TRBJ2-1	TRBV29-1	few	CSVSQGPDNEQFF	TGCAGCGTTTCACAGGGTCCTGACAATGAGCAGTTCTTC
NA	TRBJ2-7	TRBV15	NA	CATSSGPDSYEQYF	TGTGCCACCAGCAGCGGGCCAGACTCCTACGAGCAGTACTTC
TRBD1	TRBJ1-2	TRBV11-3	NA	CASSVDRGRSGYTF	TGTGCCAGCAGCGTTGACAGGGGGCGGAGTGGCTACACCTTC
NA	TRBJ1-2	TRBV30	NA	CAWSRQSYGYTF	TGTGCCTGGAGTCGACAAAGCTATGGCTACACCTTC
NA	TRBJ2-5	TRBV18	NA	CASSPGGGGVTQYF	TGTGCCAGCTCACCAGGCGGGGGCGGCGTGACCCAGTACTTC
NA	TRBJ1-1	TRBV16	NA	CASSQFQEAFF	TGTGCCAGCAGCCAATTCCAAGAAGCTTTCTTT
TRBD1	TRBJ1-1	TRBV19	NA	CAGGQGASEAFF	TGTGCCGGCGGACAGGGGGCGTCTGAAGCTTTCTTT
NA	TRBJ2-2	TRBV9	few	CASSVRGGGELFF	TGTGCCAGCAGTGTGAGGGGCGGCGGGGAGCTGTTTTTT
NA	TRBJ2-5	TRBV9	medium-sized	CASSVVGGEGQETQYF	TGTGCCAGCAGCGTAGTGGGGGGTGAGGGCCAAGAGACCCAGTACTTC
TRBD1	TRBJ2-2	TRBV19	NA	CASSFPRDRGRDTGELFF	TGTGCCAGTAGTTTCCCCCGGGACAGGGGGCGCGATACCGGGGAGCTGTTTTTT
NA	TRBJ2-1	TRBV9	few	CASSVGVQRDEQFF	TGTGCCAGCAGCGTAGGGGTCCAGAGGGATGAGCAGTTCTTC